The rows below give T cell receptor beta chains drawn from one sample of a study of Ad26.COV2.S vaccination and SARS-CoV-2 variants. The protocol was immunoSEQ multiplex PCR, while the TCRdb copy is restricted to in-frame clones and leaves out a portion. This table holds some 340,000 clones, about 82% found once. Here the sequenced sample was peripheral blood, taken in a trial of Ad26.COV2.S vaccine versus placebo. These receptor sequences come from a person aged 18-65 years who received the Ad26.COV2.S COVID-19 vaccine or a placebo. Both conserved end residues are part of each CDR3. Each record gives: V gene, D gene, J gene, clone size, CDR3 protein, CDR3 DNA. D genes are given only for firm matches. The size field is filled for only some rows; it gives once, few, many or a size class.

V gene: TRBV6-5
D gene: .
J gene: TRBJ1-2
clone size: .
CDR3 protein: CASSYSGGDGYTF
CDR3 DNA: TGTGCCAGCAGTTACTCAGGGGGAGATGGCTACACCTTC

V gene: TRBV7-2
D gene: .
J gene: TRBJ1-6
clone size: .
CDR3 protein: CASRLGANDNSPLHF
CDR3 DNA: TGTGCCAGCAGGTTAGGGGCCAACGATAATTCACCCCTCCACTTT

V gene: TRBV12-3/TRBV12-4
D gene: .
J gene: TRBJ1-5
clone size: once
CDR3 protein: CASSRDNQPQHF
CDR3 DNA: TGTGCCAGCTCCAGAGACAATCAGCCCCAGCATTTT

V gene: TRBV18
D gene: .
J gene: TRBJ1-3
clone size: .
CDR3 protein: CASSPRQFPSGNTIYF
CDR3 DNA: TGTGCCAGCTCACCTAGACAGTTCCCCTCTGGAAACACCATATATTTT

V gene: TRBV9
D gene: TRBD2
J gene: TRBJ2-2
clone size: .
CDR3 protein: CASSVGGLAGELFF
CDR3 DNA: TGTGCCAGCAGCGTAGGGGGACTAGCCGGGGAGCTGTTTTTT

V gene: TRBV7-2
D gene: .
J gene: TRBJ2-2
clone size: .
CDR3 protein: CASSLEPLGGDTGELFF
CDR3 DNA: TGTGCCAGCAGCTTAGAACCCCTCGGGGGCGACACCGGGGAGCTGTTTTTT

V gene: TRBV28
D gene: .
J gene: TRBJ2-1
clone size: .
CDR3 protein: CASRPLGGRSYNEQFF
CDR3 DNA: TGTGCCAGCAGACCCCTCGGGGGGCGTTCCTACAATGAGCAGTTCTTC

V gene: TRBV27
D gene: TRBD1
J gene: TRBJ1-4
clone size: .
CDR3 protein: CATNRGRNPSRNRGNEKLFF
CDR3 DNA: TGTGCCACCAACCGAGGACGAAATCCCTCGAGGAACAGGGGAAATGAAAAACTGTTTTTT

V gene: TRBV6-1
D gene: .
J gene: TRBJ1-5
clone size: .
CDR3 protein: CASSEALIDQPQHF
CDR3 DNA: TGTGCCAGCAGTGAAGCGCTAATAGATCAGCCCCAGCATTTT

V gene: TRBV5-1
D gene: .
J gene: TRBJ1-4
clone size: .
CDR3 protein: CASSSLDVPEKLFF
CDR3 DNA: TGCGCCAGCAGCTCCCTAGACGTCCCCGAAAAACTGTTTTTT

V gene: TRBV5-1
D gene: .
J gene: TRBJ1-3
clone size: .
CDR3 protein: CASTGSGGGSGNTIYF
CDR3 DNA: TGCGCCAGCACCGGTTCCGGAGGGGGCTCTGGAAACACCATATATTTT

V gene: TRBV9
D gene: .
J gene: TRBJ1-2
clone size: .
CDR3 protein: CASSAGVSNYGYTF
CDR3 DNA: TGTGCCAGCAGCGCCGGGGTTTCTAACTATGGCTACACCTTC

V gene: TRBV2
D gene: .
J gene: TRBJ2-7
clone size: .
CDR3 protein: CASIGASSYEQYF
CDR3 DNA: TGTGCCAGCATTGGGGCGAGCTCCTACGAGCAGTACTTC

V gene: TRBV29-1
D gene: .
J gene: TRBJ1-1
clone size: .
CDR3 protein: CSVAWLDNTEAFF
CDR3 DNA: TGCAGCGTTGCTTGGCTGGATAACACTGAAGCTTTCTTT

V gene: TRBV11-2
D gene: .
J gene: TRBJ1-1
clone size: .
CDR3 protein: CASSLGRGVMNTEAFF
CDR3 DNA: TGTGCCAGCAGCTTGGGCAGGGGAGTTATGAACACTGAAGCTTTCTTT

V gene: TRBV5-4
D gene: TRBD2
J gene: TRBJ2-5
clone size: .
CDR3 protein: CASSPTSGEETQYF
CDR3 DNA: TGTGCCAGCAGCCCGACTAGCGGGGAAGAGACCCAGTACTTC

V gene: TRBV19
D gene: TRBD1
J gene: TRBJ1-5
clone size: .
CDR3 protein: CASSVDRAFRNQPQHF
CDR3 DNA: TGTGCCAGTAGTGTTGACAGGGCGTTTCGCAATCAGCCCCAGCATTTT

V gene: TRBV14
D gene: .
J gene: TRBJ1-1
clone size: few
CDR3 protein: CASTDEERVAPEAFF
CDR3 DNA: TGTGCCAGCACCGACGAAGAAAGGGTAGCCCCTGAAGCTTTCTTT

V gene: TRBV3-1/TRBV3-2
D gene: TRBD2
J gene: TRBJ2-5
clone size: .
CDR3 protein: CASSQESLAGVQETQYF
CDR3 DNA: TGTGCCAGCAGCCAAGAGTCGCTAGCGGGGGTTCAAGAGACCCAGTACTTC

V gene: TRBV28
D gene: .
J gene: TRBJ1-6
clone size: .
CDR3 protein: CASSFDSIESPLHF
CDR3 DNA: TGTGCCAGCAGTTTCGACAGTATAGAGTCACCCCTCCACTTT

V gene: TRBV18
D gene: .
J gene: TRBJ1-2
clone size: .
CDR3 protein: CASSPPSRGGGYTF
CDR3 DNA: TGTGCCAGCTCACCACCCAGCAGGGGAGGAGGCTACACCTTC

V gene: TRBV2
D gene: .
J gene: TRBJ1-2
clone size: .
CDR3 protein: CASKAGANYGYTF
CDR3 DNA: TGTGCCAGCAAAGCAGGAGCTAACTATGGCTACACCTTC

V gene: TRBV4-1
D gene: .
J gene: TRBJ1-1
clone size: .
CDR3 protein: CASSRTENTEAFF
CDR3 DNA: TGCGCCAGCAGCCGAACGGAGAACACTGAAGCTTTCTTT

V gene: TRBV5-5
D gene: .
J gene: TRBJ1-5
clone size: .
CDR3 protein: CASSLGWGSGQPQHF
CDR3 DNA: TGTGCCAGCAGCTTGGGGTGGGGGTCTGGTCAGCCCCAGCATTTT

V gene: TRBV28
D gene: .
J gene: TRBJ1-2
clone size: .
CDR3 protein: CASSPGSLNYGYTF
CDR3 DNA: TGTGCCAGCAGCCCTGGGAGCCTAAACTATGGCTACACCTTC

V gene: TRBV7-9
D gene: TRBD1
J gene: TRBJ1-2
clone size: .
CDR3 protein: CASRLTGGPNYGYTF
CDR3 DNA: TGTGCCAGCAGATTGACAGGGGGCCCTAACTATGGCTACACCTTC

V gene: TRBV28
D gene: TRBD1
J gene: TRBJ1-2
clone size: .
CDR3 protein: CASSSRTGAGYTF
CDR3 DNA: TGTGCCAGCAGTTCTCGGACAGGGGCCGGCTACACCTTC

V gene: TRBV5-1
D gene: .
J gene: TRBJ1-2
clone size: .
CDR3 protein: CASSSRRVGDGYTF
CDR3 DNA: TGCGCCAGCAGCTCCCGCAGGGTGGGCGATGGCTACACCTTC

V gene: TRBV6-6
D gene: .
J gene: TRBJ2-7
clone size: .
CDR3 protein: CAGNGGYEQYF
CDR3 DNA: TGTGCCGGAAACGGGGGCTACGAGCAGTACTTC

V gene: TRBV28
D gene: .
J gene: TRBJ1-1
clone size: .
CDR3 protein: CASSLFGRPNTEAFF
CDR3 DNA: TGTGCCAGCAGTTTATTTGGCAGGCCTAACACTGAAGCTTTCTTT

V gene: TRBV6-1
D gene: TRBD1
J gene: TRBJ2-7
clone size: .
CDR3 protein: CASSVTGALSYEQYF
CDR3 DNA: TGTGCCAGCAGCGTTACAGGGGCCCTCTCCTACGAGCAGTACTTC

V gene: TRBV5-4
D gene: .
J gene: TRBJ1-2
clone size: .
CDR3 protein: CASSQDGPHYGYTF
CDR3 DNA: TGTGCCAGCAGCCAGGACGGTCCTCACTATGGCTACACCTTC

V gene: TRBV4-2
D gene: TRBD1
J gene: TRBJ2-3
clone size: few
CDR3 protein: CASSPGQETDTQYF
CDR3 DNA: TGTGCCAGCAGCCCAGGACAGGAGACAGATACGCAGTATTTT

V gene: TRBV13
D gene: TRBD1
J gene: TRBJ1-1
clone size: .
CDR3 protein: CASSFLGQGYITEAFF
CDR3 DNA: TGTGCCAGCAGCTTCCTGGGACAGGGCTATATCACTGAAGCTTTCTTT

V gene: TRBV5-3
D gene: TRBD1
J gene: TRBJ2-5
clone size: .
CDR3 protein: CARKTGHQETQYF
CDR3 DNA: TGTGCCAGAAAGACAGGGCACCAAGAGACCCAGTACTTC

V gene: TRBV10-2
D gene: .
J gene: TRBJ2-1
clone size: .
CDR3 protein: CASSGGRGTTYNEQFF
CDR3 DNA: TGCGCCAGCAGTGGCGGGCGGGGGACAACCTACAATGAGCAGTTCTTC

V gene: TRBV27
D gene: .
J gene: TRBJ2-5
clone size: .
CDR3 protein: CASSLSTETQYF
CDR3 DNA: TGTGCCAGCAGTTTATCGACCGAGACCCAGTACTTC

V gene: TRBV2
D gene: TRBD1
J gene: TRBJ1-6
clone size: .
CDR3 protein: CASSGTGGDSPLHF
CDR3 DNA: TGTGCCAGCAGTGGGACAGGCGGAGATTCACCCCTCCACTTT

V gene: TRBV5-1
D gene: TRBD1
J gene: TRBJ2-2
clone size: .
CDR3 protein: CASRTGAGELFF
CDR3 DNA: TGCGCCAGCAGGACAGGGGCCGGGGAGCTGTTTTTT